This T cell receptor beta chain was documented in a study of T cells after yellow fever vaccination. Study overall: SMART-Seq v4 Ultra Low Input prepared libraries from low-cell fractions.

TCRdb independently ran MiXCR on the 5' RACE reads; one entry per CDR3 protein. Seen here are hundreds of thousands of distinct CDR3 sequences, around 17% observed once, and the top ten hold 15% to 20%. Germline CDR1 and CDR2: SQVTM and ANQGSEA. The CDR3 has 11 residues. The V end was cut by 4 bases, the J end by 7 bases, with 10 bases between. This chain joins TRBV29-1 and TRBJ2-5; D is unclear. The clonotype comes from a man younger than 30 who received the YFV17D yellow fever vaccine. The sequencing here drew on PBMCs, taken around 5 days after the first yellow fever vaccination. CDR3 sequence: CSVGVLGTQYF. The DNA for the CDR3 is TGCAGCGTTGGGGTCCTGGGGACCCAGTACTTC.